This T cell receptor (beta chain) was observed in a study of T cells in Graves' hyperthyroidism and ophthalmopathy. Overall study findings and caveats: In blood, most of the thyroid clonotypes expanded above 0.001 were also present. From stable hyperthyroidism, ophthalmopathy was set apart by a 13 V-J model. The model anticipated ophthalmopathy a median approximately 6.5 months pre-onset.

Amplified TCR beta CDR3 regions came from RNA transcripts. TCR CDR3 underwent first-round RT-PCR with the HTBI primer set. From the multiplex PCR reads, TCRdb called clonotypes with MiXCR, one entry per CDR3 protein. The sample lists 350,000 to 400,000 distinct CDR3 sequences, about 16% seen once, with approximately 32% in the top ten. This clonotype was seen repeatedly, ten times or more. What it binds is unknown. Between the trimmed V and J ends, which lost 3 bases and 0 bases, there was a span of 10 bases. CDR1 is SGHRS, CDR2 YFSETQ, per germline. This CDR3 has 15 residues. J is TRBJ1-3 and V is TRBV5-1; no reliable D call. Sequencing input: blood. The clonotype originates from a woman aged 30 to 39 with Graves' hyperthyroidism. Here the CDR3 DNA reads TGCGCCAGCAGCTCCGACGGTAGCTCTGGAAACACCATATATTTT. It codes for CASSSDGSSGNTIYF.